The 14 T cell receptor beta chains below come from one sample, sequenced in a study of Ad26.COV2.S vaccination and SARS-CoV-2 variants. Sequencing used immunoSEQ multiplex PCR; TCRdb keeps in-frame clones, though not all of them. The sample lists under 400,000 clones; around 86% were seen once. Treatment reported: approximately 18 received Ad26.COV2.S at low or high dose, single or two shots; five or six received placebo; per-sample allocation not given. At day 63 after the first vaccine or placebo injection, samples were drawn. Source: peripheral blood, taken in a trial of Ad26.COV2.S vaccine versus placebo. All receptors come from a person between 18 and 65 years old who received the Ad26.COV2.S COVID-19 vaccine or a placebo.

In this sample, this clone turned up once. V usage is TRBV7-6 and J usage is TRBJ1-2, with D uncertain. Trimming removed 5 bases from V and 2 bases from J, with 9 bases in between. This CDR3 spans 13 amino acids. CDR1 is SGHVS, CDR2 FNYEAQ, per germline. The CDR3 loop is CASSRGRNYGYTF. The DNA of the CDR3 is TGTGCCAGCAGCCGAGGACGGAACTATGGCTACACCTTC.

This sequence joins TRBV19 and TRBJ2-7; TRBD1 is a possible D gene (6 bases). This CDR3 spans 15 amino acids. With 5 bases removed from V and 0 bases from J, the gap between germline ends came to 14 bases. The germline CDR1 and CDR2 sequences are LNHDA and SQIVND (reference sequence). CDR3 sequence reads: CASSVQQGSSYEQYF. The CDR3 DNA is TGTGCCAGTAGTGTTCAACAGGGTTCCTCCTACGAGCAGTACTTC.

V is TRBV19 and J is TRBJ1-6; D unresolved. Germline V gives CDR1 LNHDA, CDR2 SQIVND (reference sequence). V lost 5 bases and J 0 bases, leaving 11 bases between the germline ends. This CDR3 contains 16 residues. CDR3 amino acids: CASSPTESSYNSPLHF. The CDR3, as DNA: TGTGCCAGTAGTCCGACTGAGAGCTCCTATAATTCACCCCTCCACTTT. The variable domain in full, with the rest retrieved from reference TRBV19 and TRBJ1-6, is DGGITQSPKYLFRKEGQNVTLSCEQNLNHDAMYWYRQDPGQGLRLIYYSQIVNDFQKGDIAEGYSVSREKKESFPLTVTSAQKNPTAFYLCASSPTESSYNSPLHFGNGTRLTVT.

The sample holds one count of this clone. The V gene is TRBV18, the J gene TRBJ1-2, with 8 nucleotides matching TRBD1. The CDR3 runs 15 residues. Germline V gene data show CDR1 as KGHSH and CDR2 as LQKENI. V gave up 2 bases and J gave up 4 bases; unmatched junction bases: 6. The CDR3 reads CASSPGTGALYGYTF. Here the CDR3 DNA reads TGTGCCAGCTCACCAGGGACAGGCGCTCTCTATGGCTACACCTTC.

The J gene is TRBJ2-2, the V gene TRBV30; D is perhaps TRBD1 (5 bases). V lost 1 base to trimming and J lost 7 bases, with 13 bases between them. Per the germline V gene, CDR1 is GTSNPN and CDR2 is SVGIG (reference sequence). CDR3 size: 14 residues. Here the CDR3 reads CAWSATRDSGELFF. DNA of the CDR3: TGTGCCTGGAGTGCAACTCGAGACAGCGGGGAGCTGTTTTTT.

This sequence joins TRBV15 and TRBJ1-6; tentatively, D is TRBD1 (5 bases). The CDR3 sequence is 15 residues long. Germline V gives CDR1 LNHNV, CDR2 YYDKDF (reference sequence). V was shortened by 3 bases and J by 2 bases, with 8 bases between the two germline ends. The CDR3 nucleotides are TGTGCCACCAGCAGCGGACATCCCTATAATTCACCCCTCCACTTT. Amino acid sequence: CATSSGHPYNSPLHF.

The chain joins TRBV27 to TRBJ1-6; 7 positions match TRBD1. This CDR3 has 15 amino acids. The germline V gene encodes CDR1 MNHEY and CDR2 SMNVEV (reference sequence). V lost 7 bases, J lost 7 bases, and 10 bases stayed unmatched. The CDR3 DNA reads TGTGCCAGCACCCCGTGGGGACAGAGCAATTCACCCCTCCACTTT. It codes for CASTPWGQSNSPLHF.

The table lists this clone with a count of one. The chain uses TRBV29-1 and TRBJ2-5; 7 bases fit TRBD1. This CDR3 has 13 amino acids. Germline V gives CDR1 SQVTM, CDR2 ANQGSEA. The junction had 5 bases not matched to a gene; V was cut back by 7 bases and J by 0 bases. This CDR3 is CSAMTGNQETQYF. DNA for the CDR3: TGCAGCGCCATGACAGGGAACCAAGAGACCCAGTACTTC.

The rearrangement uses TRBV9 and TRBJ1-6; possibly TRBD1 for D (5 bases). The length of the CDR3 is 17 residues. Germline CDR1 is SGDLS and CDR2 is YYNGEE. V gave up 0 bases and J gave up 3 bases, with 13 bases separating them. The CDR3 coding sequence is TGTGCCAGCAGCGTAGGGGGGGACGGAGGCTATAATTCACCCCTCCACTTT. As protein: CASSVGGDGGYNSPLHF.

The table lists this clone with a few counts. The genes are TRBV7-6 and TRBJ2-1; 13 positions match TRBD2. This CDR3 comprises 19 residues. Germline trimming cut 5 bases from V and 5 bases from J; bases unmatched to any gene: 15. Germline CDR1 and CDR2: SGHVS and FNYEAQ. The CDR3 nucleotides are TGTGCCAGCAGCCCCCCCTCTGAACTAGCGGGGGGGACTCACAATGAGCAGTTCTTC. It yields the protein CASSPPSELAGGTHNEQFF. Drawing the rest from reference TRBV7-6 and TRBJ2-1, the complete variable domain is GAGVSQSPRYKVTKRGQDVALRCDPISGHVSLYWYRQALGQGPEFLTYFNYEAQQDKSGLPNDRFSAERPEGSISTLTIQRTEQRDSAMYRCASSPPSELAGGTHNEQFFGPGTRLTVL.

The gene calls are TRBV19 and TRBJ1-2, with D perhaps matching TRBD1 (5 bases). Per germline, CDR1 LNHDA and CDR2 SQIVND (reference sequence). The CDR3 consists of 14 residues. The V end was cut by 3 bases, the J end by 4 bases, with 12 bases between. CDR3 in DNA: TGTGCCAGTAGTATCACGACAGTCCTCTATGGCTACACCTTC. This codes for CASSITTVLYGYTF.

This clone turned up a few times. The chain is built from TRBV19 and TRBJ2-7; the D is unclear. Germline loops: CDR1 LNHDA, CDR2 SQIVND (reference sequence). V shed 5 bases and J shed 4 bases, with 18 bases lying between them. The CDR3 has 15 amino acids. DNA for the CDR3: TGTGCCAGTAGTGGGCCGGGTCCTACAATTTACGAGCAGTACTTC. Translating it yields CASSGPGPTIYEQYF.

V gene TRBV13 combines with J gene TRBJ2-5, with TRBD2 matching over 8 bases. Germline CDR1 PRHDT, CDR2 FYEKMQ (reference sequence). The CDR3 length is 15 residues. Trimming at V came to 5 bases and at J to 7 bases, leaving 12 bases not matched to a gene. CDR3 bases: TGTGCCAGCAGCCAAAACCCCGGGGGGGCGGTGACCCAGTACTTC. Translating it yields CASSQNPGGAVTQYF. Combining the CDR3 with reference TRBV13 and TRBJ2-5 gives the whole variable domain AAGVIQSPRHLIKEKRETATLKCYPIPRHDTVYWYQQGPGQDPQFLISFYEKMQSDKGSIPDRFSAQQFSDYHSELNMSSLELGDSALYFCASSQNPGGAVTQYFGPGTRLLVL.

The chain is built from TRBV7-2 and TRBJ2-3; D possibly corresponds to TRBD2 (6 bases). The CDR3 totals 15 residues. The germline V gene encodes CDR1 SGHTA and CDR2 FQGNSA. V was clipped by 4 bases and J by 3 bases, with 14 bases between them. CDR3 in amino acids: CASSSTPGVTDTQYF. The CDR3, as DNA: TGTGCCAGCAGCTCAACCCCGGGGGTTACAGATACGCAGTATTTT.